Listed below are T cell receptor beta chains from one sample, sequenced in a study of PD-L1 blockade in urothelial cancer. The assay was immunoSEQ multiplex PCR, and TCRdb's table has in-frame clones only and misses some. The profile shows around 100,000 clones, around 86% of them singletons. Here the sequenced sample was PBMCs, taken around atezolizumab (anti-PD-L1) treatment. The receptor set was obtained from a man aged 60 to 69 with urothelial cancer. Both conserved end residues are part of each CDR3. D genes are given only for firm matches. Clone size is not always given. Where it is, it says once, few, many or a class for expanded clones.

j_gene: TRBJ2-7; d_gene: TRBD1; abundance: few; v_gene: TRBV9; CDR3aa: CASSPRGRDRGTEQYF; CDR3nt: TGTGCCAGCAGCCCCCGAGGCCGGGACAGGGGAACCGAGCAGTACTTC
j_gene: TRBJ1-1; d_gene: TRBD1; abundance: NA; v_gene: TRBV2; CDR3aa: CASYDRAEGEAFF; CDR3nt: TGTGCCAGTTACGACAGGGCCGAGGGTGAAGCTTTCTTT
j_gene: TRBJ1-1; d_gene: NA; abundance: NA; v_gene: TRBV5-1; CDR3aa: CASSTGYTEAFF; CDR3nt: TGCGCCAGCAGCACTGGTTACACTGAAGCTTTCTTT
j_gene: TRBJ2-7; d_gene: TRBD1; abundance: NA; v_gene: TRBV9; CDR3aa: CASSAGTGVSYEQYF; CDR3nt: TGTGCCAGCAGCGCAGGGACAGGGGTTTCCTACGAGCAGTACTTC
j_gene: TRBJ2-3; d_gene: TRBD2; abundance: once; v_gene: TRBV5-1; CDR3aa: CASSLRGTQRGGDTDTQYF; CDR3nt: TGCGCCAGCAGCTTGAGGGGGACGCAGCGGGGGGGAGACACAGATACGCAGTATTTT
j_gene: TRBJ2-1; d_gene: TRBD2; abundance: NA; v_gene: TRBV5-6; CDR3aa: CASRPAAGGLEQFF; CDR3nt: TGTGCCAGCAGGCCAGCCGCGGGAGGGCTTGAGCAGTTCTTC
j_gene: TRBJ2-7; d_gene: NA; abundance: NA; v_gene: TRBV19; CDR3aa: CASSMRERLDEQYF; CDR3nt: TGTGCCAGCTCTATGAGGGAAAGGCTTGACGAGCAGTACTTC
j_gene: TRBJ2-1; d_gene: TRBD2; abundance: NA; v_gene: TRBV5-1; CDR3aa: CASSPRVGQSGGEQFF; CDR3nt: TGCGCCAGCAGCCCCCGTGTTGGGCAGAGCGGGGGGGAGCAGTTCTTC
j_gene: TRBJ1-4; d_gene: TRBD1; abundance: NA; v_gene: TRBV15; CDR3aa: CATSRDTGTAEKLFF; CDR3nt: TGTGCCACCAGCAGAGACACCGGGACAGCCGAAAAACTGTTTTTT
j_gene: TRBJ2-7; d_gene: TRBD1; abundance: NA; v_gene: TRBV19; CDR3aa: CASSAPGQGTYEQYF; CDR3nt: TGTGCCAGTAGTGCTCCGGGACAGGGGACCTACGAGCAGTACTTC
j_gene: TRBJ1-1; d_gene: TRBD1; abundance: NA; v_gene: TRBV29-1; CDR3aa: CSAQTGANTEAFF; CDR3nt: TGCAGCGCCCAGACAGGGGCAAACACTGAAGCTTTCTTT
j_gene: TRBJ2-5; d_gene: TRBD1; abundance: few; v_gene: TRBV6-5; CDR3aa: CATLRQGASETQYF; CDR3nt: TGTGCCACCCTCAGGCAGGGGGCGAGTGAGACCCAGTACTTC
j_gene: TRBJ2-1; d_gene: TRBD2; abundance: NA; v_gene: TRBV29-1; CDR3aa: CSAQKGTSGGEQFF; CDR3nt: TGCAGCGCGCAAAAAGGGACTAGCGGAGGAGAGCAGTTCTTC
j_gene: TRBJ1-2; d_gene: TRBD1; abundance: NA; v_gene: TRBV5-4; CDR3aa: CASSFANVGQNYGYTF; CDR3nt: TGTGCCAGCAGCTTTGCCAATGTGGGACAGAACTATGGCTACACCTTC
j_gene: TRBJ2-2; d_gene: NA; abundance: NA; v_gene: TRBV30; CDR3aa: CAWKASRNTGELFF; CDR3nt: TGTGCCTGGAAGGCTAGCCGGAACACCGGGGAGCTGTTTTTT
j_gene: TRBJ2-1; d_gene: TRBD2; abundance: once; v_gene: TRBV18; CDR3aa: CASSPGRAGGQAEQFF; CDR3nt: TGTGCCAGCTCACCGGGAAGAGCGGGGGGCCAAGCTGAGCAGTTCTTC
j_gene: TRBJ1-2; d_gene: NA; abundance: NA; v_gene: TRBV5-1; CDR3aa: CASSSAEGYGYTF; CDR3nt: TGCGCCAGCAGCTCGGCAGAGGGCTATGGCTACACCTTC
j_gene: TRBJ2-7; d_gene: NA; abundance: NA; v_gene: TRBV5-1; CDR3aa: CASKTSPGTVVTYEQYF; CDR3nt: TGCGCCAGCAAAACTTCCCCCGGGACTGTTGTCACCTACGAGCAGTACTTC
j_gene: TRBJ2-1; d_gene: TRBD2; abundance: NA; v_gene: TRBV29-1; CDR3aa: CSVEIAGIGQFF; CDR3nt: TGCAGCGTTGAGATAGCGGGAATTGGGCAGTTCTTC
j_gene: TRBJ2-5; d_gene: TRBD2; abundance: NA; v_gene: TRBV7-9; CDR3aa: CASSSGLAGSETQYF; CDR3nt: TGTGCCAGCAGCTCGGGACTAGCGGGGTCAGAGACCCAGTACTTC
j_gene: TRBJ2-7; d_gene: NA; abundance: NA; v_gene: TRBV11-3; CDR3aa: CASSRGRTEKEYF; CDR3nt: TGTGCCAGCAGCCGGGGCCGGACAGAGAAGGAGTACTTC
j_gene: TRBJ2-5; d_gene: NA; abundance: NA; v_gene: TRBV5-1; CDR3aa: CASSLGTPQETQYF; CDR3nt: TGCGCCAGCAGCTTGGGGACACCACAAGAGACCCAGTACTTC
j_gene: TRBJ1-2; d_gene: TRBD1; abundance: NA; v_gene: TRBV7-9; CDR3aa: CASSLADRDGGYTF; CDR3nt: TGTGCCAGCAGCTTAGCCGACAGGGACGGAGGCTACACCTTC
j_gene: TRBJ1-2; d_gene: TRBD1; abundance: NA; v_gene: TRBV7-2; CDR3aa: CASSFRDRGRDGYTF; CDR3nt: TGTGCCAGCAGCTTCCGGGACAGGGGTAGGGATGGCTACACCTTC
j_gene: TRBJ1-5; d_gene: TRBD1; abundance: few; v_gene: TRBV19; CDR3aa: CASSGDRDQPQHF; CDR3nt: TGTGCCAGTAGCGGGGACAGGGATCAGCCCCAGCATTTT
j_gene: TRBJ1-1; d_gene: TRBD1; abundance: NA; v_gene: TRBV5-5; CDR3aa: CASRDGQGVAEAFF; CDR3nt: TGTGCCAGCAGGGACGGTCAGGGGGTAGCTGAAGCTTTCTTT
j_gene: TRBJ1-2; d_gene: NA; abundance: NA; v_gene: TRBV13; CDR3aa: CASSLSPYYGYTF; CDR3nt: TGTGCCAGCAGCTTGTCTCCTTACTATGGCTACACCTTC
j_gene: TRBJ2-3; d_gene: NA; abundance: NA; v_gene: TRBV1; CDR3aa: CTSSLPRTGTFSDTQYF; CDR3nt: TGCACCAGCAGCCTACCACGGACTGGAACTTTCTCAGATACGCAGTATTTT
j_gene: TRBJ2-5; d_gene: TRBD2; abundance: NA; v_gene: TRBV10-2; CDR3aa: CASSMGVAGVKETQYF; CDR3nt: TGCGCCAGCAGTATGGGAGTAGCGGGAGTAAAAGAGACCCAGTACTTC
j_gene: TRBJ1-4; d_gene: TRBD1; abundance: NA; v_gene: TRBV10-3; CDR3aa: CAISGDRGANEKLFF; CDR3nt: TGTGCCATCAGTGGGGACAGAGGGGCTAATGAAAAACTGTTTTTT
j_gene: TRBJ2-2; d_gene: NA; abundance: NA; v_gene: TRBV7-3; CDR3aa: CASSFRFSGELFF; CDR3nt: TGTGCCAGCAGCTTTCGGTTTTCCGGGGAGCTGTTTTTT
j_gene: TRBJ2-7; d_gene: NA; abundance: NA; v_gene: TRBV7-9; CDR3aa: CASSQEGTYEQYF; CDR3nt: TGTGCCAGCTCCCAGGAAGGCACCTACGAGCAGTACTTC
j_gene: TRBJ1-2; d_gene: NA; abundance: NA; v_gene: TRBV2; CDR3aa: CASSGAGAEGYTF; CDR3nt: TGTGCCAGCAGTGGGGCAGGGGCGGAGGGCTACACCTTC
j_gene: TRBJ1-1; d_gene: NA; abundance: NA; v_gene: TRBV7-9; CDR3aa: CASSLGSQGFTLGAFF; CDR3nt: TGTGCCAGCAGCTTAGGCTCGCAGGGGTTTACTCTGGGAGCTTTCTTT
j_gene: TRBJ2-3; d_gene: TRBD1; abundance: NA; v_gene: TRBV12-5; CDR3aa: CASVRTGSPTDTQYF; CDR3nt: TGTGCTAGTGTCCGGACAGGCAGCCCCACAGATACGCAGTATTTT
j_gene: TRBJ1-1; d_gene: NA; abundance: once; v_gene: TRBV7-9; CDR3aa: CASPGATEAFF; CDR3nt: TGTGCCAGCCCAGGGGCCACTGAAGCTTTCTTT
j_gene: TRBJ2-5; d_gene: TRBD2; abundance: NA; v_gene: TRBV18; CDR3aa: CASSRRSTSGGQETQYF; CDR3nt: TGTGCCAGCTCCCGTCGTTCGACTAGCGGGGGGCAAGAGACCCAGTACTTC
j_gene: TRBJ2-7; d_gene: NA; abundance: NA; v_gene: TRBV11-3; CDR3aa: CASSFRVLSYEQYF; CDR3nt: TGTGCCAGCAGCTTCAGGGTGTTATCCTACGAGCAGTACTTC
j_gene: TRBJ2-6; d_gene: NA; abundance: NA; v_gene: TRBV5-1; CDR3aa: CASSSRDSGANVLTF; CDR3nt: TGCGCCAGCAGCTCCAGGGACTCTGGGGCCAACGTCCTGACTTTC
j_gene: TRBJ2-7; d_gene: TRBD2; abundance: NA; v_gene: TRBV5-1; CDR3aa: CASSLAGLAGLYEQYF; CDR3nt: TGCGCCAGCAGCTTGGCAGGGCTAGCGGGTTTGTACGAGCAGTACTTC
j_gene: TRBJ2-2; d_gene: TRBD2; abundance: NA; v_gene: TRBV7-3; CDR3aa: CASSAPGLAGAGELFF; CDR3nt: TGTGCCAGCAGCGCACCGGGACTAGCGGGAGCCGGGGAGCTGTTTTTT
j_gene: TRBJ2-7; d_gene: TRBD1; abundance: once; v_gene: TRBV6-5; CDR3aa: CASTTGTDEQYF; CDR3nt: TGTGCCAGCACCACAGGGACAGACGAGCAGTACTTC
j_gene: TRBJ1-4; d_gene: NA; abundance: NA; v_gene: TRBV19; CDR3aa: CASSITGNEKLFF; CDR3nt: TGTGCCAGTAGTATAACGGGGAATGAAAAACTGTTTTTT
j_gene: TRBJ1-4; d_gene: NA; abundance: NA; v_gene: TRBV19; CDR3aa: CASSISSNEKLFF; CDR3nt: TGTGCCAGTAGTATTTCCAGTAATGAAAAACTGTTTTTT
j_gene: TRBJ2-5; d_gene: TRBD2; abundance: NA; v_gene: TRBV4-2; CDR3aa: CASSQGTSVLTGETQYF; CDR3nt: TGTGCCAGCAGCCAAGGGACTAGCGTTCTAACGGGGGAGACCCAGTACTTC
j_gene: TRBJ2-2; d_gene: TRBD1; abundance: NA; v_gene: TRBV7-9; CDR3aa: CASSARQGRNANTGELFF; CDR3nt: TGTGCCAGCAGCGCTCGACAGGGCCGAAACGCGAACACCGGGGAGCTGTTTTTT
j_gene: TRBJ1-1; d_gene: TRBD1; abundance: NA; v_gene: TRBV29-1; CDR3aa: CSGTSAGGWTEAFF; CDR3nt: TGCAGCGGGACATCTGCAGGGGGGTGGACTGAAGCTTTCTTT